A single sample is the source of the 18 T cell receptor beta chains below, sequenced in a study of beta chain features in type 1 diabetes. Expressed TCRB transcripts were sequenced because the isolated RNA had all been reverse transcribed beforehand. The method was immunoSEQ multiplex PCR; TCRdb's version includes in-frame clones alone and lacks a portion of them. Here the sample spans under 300,000 clones, 8% being singletons. Sample: central memory CD4+ T cells from blood. Every receptor here comes from a woman younger than 30 in good health.

The chain joins TRBV10-3 to TRBJ1-2, with D possibly being TRBD1 (5 bases). The CDR3 is made up of 14 amino acids. Trimming removed 0 bases at V and 3 bases at J, with 8 bases between. Per germline, CDR1 ENHRY and CDR2 SYGVKD. The chain's CDR3 is CAISESGGDYGYTF. CDR3 coding DNA: TGTGCCATCAGTGAGTCCGGGGGTGACTATGGCTACACCTTC.

This rearrangement joins TRBV4-1 to TRBJ2-3; D unresolved. From germline, CDR1 is MGHRA and CDR2 YSYEKL. The CDR3 is 11 residues long. V lost 1 base to trimming and J lost 6 bases, with 2 bases between them. The CDR3 nucleotides read TGCGCCAGCAGCCAAGTGGATACGCAGTATTTT. Translating it yields CASSQVDTQYF.

This clone was seen only a few times. J is TRBJ1-5 and V is TRBV4-2; D uncertain. From germline, CDR1 is LGHNA and CDR2 YNFKEQ. The CDR3 extends over 14 amino acids. Trimming took 0 bases from V and 9 from J, leaving 12 bases between them. The CDR3 sequence: CASSQDQNPGPQHF. DNA of the CDR3: TGTGCCAGCAGCCAAGATCAGAACCCCGGGCCCCAGCATTTT.

The sample holds a few counts of this clone. The genes are TRBV5-6 and TRBJ2-3; 8 nucleotides line up with TRBD1. The CDR3 totals 15 residues. Losses at the gene ends were 2 bases for V and 1 base for J; bases not matched to a gene: 3. Germline V CDR1 and CDR2: SGHDT, YYEEEE. The CDR3 nucleotides are TGTGCCAGCAGCTTTCAGGGACAGGGCACAGATACGCAGTATTTT. Its translation: CASSFQGQGTDTQYF.

The rearrangement links TRBV7-2 to TRBJ1-5; D not resolved. This CDR3 has 13 residues. The V end was cut by 5 bases, the J end by 3 bases, with 8 bases between. Germline CDR1 reads SGHTA; CDR2 reads FQGNSA. The CDR3 sequence is CASSPRANQPQHF. Here the CDR3 DNA reads TGTGCCAGCAGCCCGCGTGCCAATCAGCCCCAGCATTTT.

The table lists this clone with many counts. The chain couples TRBV7-2 to TRBJ2-3; TRBD2 matches 11 bases. V shed 5 bases and J 6 bases; nucleotides not matched to a gene: 16. This CDR3 comprises 18 residues. CDR1 SGHTA and CDR2 FQGNSA come from the germline V gene. CDR3 bases: TGTGCCAGCAGCCCCCGGCTAGCGGGAGGCGGGGCACGGGATACGCAGTATTTT. This translates into CASSPRLAGGGARDTQYF. Together with reference TRBV7-2 and TRBJ2-3, the CDR3 gives the full variable domain: GAGVSQSPSNKVTEKGKDVELRCDPISGHTALYWYRQSLGQGLEFLIYFQGNSAPDKSGLPSDRFSAERTGGSVSTLTIQRTQQEDSAVYLCASSPRLAGGGARDTQYFGPGTRLTVL.

This clone turned up a few times. V is TRBV5-1 and J is TRBJ1-2, with TRBD1 identical over 7 bases. With V trimmed by 4 bases and J by 4 bases, 13 bases remained unmatched. CDR1 is SGHRS, CDR2 YFSETQ, per germline. The CDR3 runs 16 residues. In DNA form, the CDR3 reads TGCGCCAGCAGCCCGCTATATGGTGAGGGGGCCTATGGCTACACCTTC. Its translation is CASSPLYGEGAYGYTF.

The CDR3 bases are TGTGCCAGCAGCCCCGGGCAGCGGCAAGAGACCCAGTACTTC. Protein sequence: CASSPGQRQETQYF. The V and J genes are TRBV11-2 and TRBJ2-5, with D possibly TRBD2 on 5 matching bases. CDR1 and CDR2 (germline): SGHAT, FQNNGV. V lost 5 bases and J lost 2, with 12 bases in between. CDR3 length: 14 residues.

This clone came up a few times. The rearrangement links TRBV7-2 to TRBJ1-4, with D hard to call. CDR3 length equals 15 residues. V dropped 3 bases and J dropped 0 bases, with 8 bases sitting between them. Looked up from germline, CDR1 is SGHTA and CDR2 is FQGNSA. CDR3 coding DNA: TGTGCCAGCAGCTTTTACAGTGCAACTAATGAAAAACTGTTTTTT. This gives the protein CASSFYSATNEKLFF.

There are a few counts of this clone. The chain uses TRBV5-4 and TRBJ2-4; the D gene could be TRBD1 or TRBD2 (5 bases each). The CDR3 length is 17 residues. Trimming cost V 1 base and J 0 bases, with 14 bases left between them. The germline gives CDR1 SGHNT, CDR2 YYREEE (reference sequence). CDR3 sequence (DNA): TGTGCCAGCAGCTTGTTTGGGGGATTGGGAGCCAAAAACATTCAGTACTTC. Translating it yields CASSLFGGLGAKNIQYF. The variable domain in full, with the rest retrieved from reference TRBV5-4 and TRBJ2-4, is ETGVTQSPTHLIKTRGQQVTLRCSSQSGHNTVSWYQQALGQGPQFIFQYYREEENGRGNFPPRFSGLQFPNYSSELNVNALELDDSALYLCASSLFGGLGAKNIQYFGAGTRLSVL.

The gene calls are TRBV9 and TRBJ2-1; D is possibly TRBD1 or TRBD2 (6 bases each). The V gene's germline CDR1 is SGDLS and CDR2 YYNGEE. V gave up 0 bases and J gave up 3 bases, with 13 bases separating them. The CDR3 runs to 16 residues. The CDR3 spells CASSVGGAEDYNEQFF. For the CDR3, the DNA is TGTGCCAGCAGCGTAGGGGGGGCAGAGGACTACAATGAGCAGTTCTTC.

The CDR3 DNA reads as TGTGCCAGCTCACCCACAGTAAACTCTGGAAACACCATATATTTT. Translating it yields CASSPTVNSGNTIYF. This chain joins TRBV18 and TRBJ1-3; no clear D gene. V lost 3 bases to trimming and J lost 0 bases, with 9 bases between them. Germline V gene data show CDR1 as KGHSH and CDR2 as LQKENI. This CDR3 is 15 amino acids long. Full variable domain (outside the CDR3, taken from reference TRBV18 and TRBJ1-3): NAGVMQNPRHLVRRRGQEARLRCSPMKGHSHVYWYRQLPEEGLKFMVYLQKENIIDESGMPKERFSAEFPKEGPSILRIQQVVRGDSAAYFCASSPTVNSGNTIYFGEGSWLTVV.

The rearrangement links TRBV28 to TRBJ1-1; D is undetermined. Germline V gene data show CDR1 as MDHEN and CDR2 as SYDVKM. The CDR3 has 12 amino acids. V lost 4 bases and J lost 0, with 3 bases in between. This CDR3 reads CASSSVNTEAFF. For the CDR3, the DNA is TGTGCCAGCAGTTCAGTGAACACTGAAGCTTTCTTT.

The chain is built from TRBV11-3 and TRBJ2-7, with D unclear. The germline gives CDR1 SGHNT, CDR2 YENEEA. V shed 2 bases and J shed 5 bases, with 16 bases lying between them. The CDR3 contains 15 residues. The CDR3 coding sequence is TGTGCCAGCAGCTTAAAAGGGATTCGGGTTGACGAGCAGTACTTC. Translating it yields CASSLKGIRVDEQYF.

The V and J genes are TRBV21-1 and TRBJ1-1; the table calls TRBD1, which could not be checked here. TRBV21-1 is deemed a pseudogene. The CDR3 is 13 residues long. The CDR3 sequence is CASSDRRNTEAFF. In nucleotides, the CDR3 is TGTGCCAGCAGCGACAGACGGAACACTGAAGCTTTCTTT.

The V and J genes are TRBV5-6 and TRBJ1-5, with D perhaps TRBD1 (6 bases). The CDR3 is 18 residues long. The germline gives CDR1 SGHDT, CDR2 YYEEEE. V was clipped by 3 bases and J by 0 bases, with 19 bases between them. This chain's CDR3 is CASSSWTGGSYSNQPQHF. In DNA, the CDR3 is TGTGCCAGCAGCTCTTGGACGGGGGGCAGCTATAGCAATCAGCCCCAGCATTTT.

At least ten counts were recorded for this clone. This chain links TRBV2 with TRBJ2-2; possibly TRBD2 for D (6 bases). In germline, CDR1 is SNHLY, CDR2 FYNNEI. V lost 7 bases to trimming and J lost 8 bases, with 14 bases between them. CDR3 length equals 13 residues. CDR3 amino acids: CASNRDSGGELFF. DNA for the CDR3: TGTGCCAGCAACCGGGACTCCGGAGGGGAGCTGTTTTTT.

Only a few counts were recorded for this clone. Other DNA sequences from this sample encode an identical CDR3 as well. The chain combines TRBV27 with TRBJ1-2; D is ambiguous. Trimming took off 2 bases at V and 2 bases at J, with 6 bases between the two ends. The germline V gene has CDR1 MNHEY and CDR2 SMNVEV (reference sequence). The CDR3 is made up of 13 amino acids. In DNA, the CDR3 is TGTGCCAGCAGTTTAGGTCAGAACTATGGCTACACCTTC. Translation: CASSLGQNYGYTF.